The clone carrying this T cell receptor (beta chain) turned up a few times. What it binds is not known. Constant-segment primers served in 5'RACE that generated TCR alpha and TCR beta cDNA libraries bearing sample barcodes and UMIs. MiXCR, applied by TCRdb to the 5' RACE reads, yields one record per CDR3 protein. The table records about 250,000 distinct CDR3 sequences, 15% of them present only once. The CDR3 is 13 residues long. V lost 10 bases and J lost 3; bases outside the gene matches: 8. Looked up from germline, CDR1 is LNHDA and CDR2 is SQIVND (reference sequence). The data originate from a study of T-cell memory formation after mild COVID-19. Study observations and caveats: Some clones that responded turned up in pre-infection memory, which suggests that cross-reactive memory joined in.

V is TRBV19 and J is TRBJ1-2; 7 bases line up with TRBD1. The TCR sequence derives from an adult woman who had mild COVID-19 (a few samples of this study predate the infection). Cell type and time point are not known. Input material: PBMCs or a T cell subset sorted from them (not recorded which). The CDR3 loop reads CATRDRADYGYTF. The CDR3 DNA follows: TGTGCCACCCGAGACAGGGCCGACTATGGCTACACCTTC.